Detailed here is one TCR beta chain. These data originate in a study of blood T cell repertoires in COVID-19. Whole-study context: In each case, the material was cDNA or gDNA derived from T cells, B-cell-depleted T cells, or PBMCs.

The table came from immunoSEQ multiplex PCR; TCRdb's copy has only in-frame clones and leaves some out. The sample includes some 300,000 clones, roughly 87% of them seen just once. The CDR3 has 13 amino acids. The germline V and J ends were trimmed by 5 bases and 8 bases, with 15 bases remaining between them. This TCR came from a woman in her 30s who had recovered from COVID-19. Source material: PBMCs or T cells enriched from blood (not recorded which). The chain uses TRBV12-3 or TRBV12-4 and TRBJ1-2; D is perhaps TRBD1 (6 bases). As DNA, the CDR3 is TGTGCCAGCAGTCAACGTCGACAGGAAGGCTACACCTTC. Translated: CASSQRRQEGYTF.